Given below is one T cell receptor beta chain in context. Other DNA sequences in this specimen translate into the identical CDR3. The assay was immunoSEQ multiplex PCR, and TCRdb's table has in-frame clones only and misses some. Of around 170,000 clones in the sample, 70% to 90% were seen once. The data derive from a study of blood T cell repertoires in COVID-19. The receptor's source is a man aged 45-65 years with active or convalescent COVID-19. Input material: peripheral blood.

CDR3 bases: TGTGCCAGCAGCGCCGGGACAGGGTCCTATGGCTACACCTTC. Its protein product is CASSAGTGSYGYTF. This chain uses TRBV9 with TRBJ1-2, with 9 bases fitting TRBD1. Germline CDR1 is SGDLS and CDR2 is YYNGEE. This CDR3 spans 14 amino acids. Trimming removed 3 bases from V and 4 bases from J; junction bases left unmatched: 4.